This is a list of T cell receptor beta chains from one sample in a study of beta chain features in type 1 diabetes. The protocol was immunoSEQ multiplex PCR, while the TCRdb copy is restricted to in-frame clones and leaves out a portion. Here the sample spans over 350,000 clones, over 12% being singletons. The sequencing sample was made of naive CD4+ T cells from blood. These receptors originate from a woman in her late teens or twenties in good health. CDR3s include the opening cysteine and the closing phenylalanine or tryptophan. D genes are given only for firm matches. Expanded clones get a size class; other rows say once, few or many, or leave the size out.

15	TRBV7-2	TRBJ2-4	-	-	CASSSLKQDGNIQYF	TGTGCCAGCAGCTCCCTCAAACAGGACGGAAACATTCAGTACTTC
14	TRBV21-1	TRBJ1-2	-	-	CASSKGLEPGGYTF	TGTGCCAGCAGCAAAGGGTTGGAACCCGGGGGCTACACCTTC
13	TRBV28	TRBJ2-7	-	TRBD1	CASKGALLYEQYF	TGTGCCAGCAAGGGGGCACTCCTATACGAGCAGTACTTC
14	TRBV29-1	TRBJ1-5	-	TRBD1	CSVRQGEGNQPQHF	TGCAGCGTCCGACAGGGTGAGGGCAATCAGCCCCAGCATTTT
14	TRBV30	TRBJ1-2	-	-	CAWGRDTANYGYTF	TGTGCCTGGGGTCGGGACACAGCTAACTATGGCTACACCTTC
15	TRBV9	TRBJ1-3	-	-	CASSVAGRTGNTIYF	TGTGCCAGCAGCGTAGCAGGTAGAACTGGAAACACCATATATTTT
15	TRBV7-8	TRBJ2-2	-	-	CASSPRTLNTGELFF	TGTGCCAGCAGCCCTCGGACATTGAACACCGGGGAGCTGTTTTTT
15	TRBV15	TRBJ2-3	-	-	CATSRDRVGTDTQYF	TGTGCCACCAGCAGAGACAGGGTGGGGACAGATACGCAGTATTTT
14	TRBV18	TRBJ1-1	few	TRBD1	CANSAGQAGTEAFF	TGTGCCAACTCCGCTGGACAGGCGGGCACTGAAGCTTTCTTT
16	TRBV6-6	TRBJ1-4	-	TRBD1	CASSSGTGGAHWKLFF	TGTGCCAGCAGTTCCGGGACAGGGGGCGCCCATTGGAAACTGTTTTTT
15	TRBV21-1	TRBJ2-7	-	-	CASSKGHRGIYEQYF	TGTGCCAGCAGCAAAGGACACAGGGGAATCTACGAGCAGTACTTC
14	TRBV11-3	TRBJ2-1	-	-	CASSLGGSHNEQFF	TGTGCCAGCAGCTTAGGAGGGTCCCACAATGAGCAGTTCTTC
15	TRBV28	TRBJ2-7	-	-	CASSRGLRGPYEQYF	TGTGCCAGCAGCCGCGGACTGCGCGGACCCTACGAGCAGTACTTC
16	TRBV5-1	TRBJ1-5	few	-	CASLEARRQSNQPQHF	TGCGCCAGCCTAGAGGCCCGTCGTCAGAGCAATCAGCCCCAGCATTTT
12	TRBV28	TRBJ2-7	few	-	CASSLTSYEQYF	TGTGCCAGCAGTTTGACTAGTTACGAGCAGTACTTC
16	TRBV28	TRBJ2-5	once	-	CASSTRLGGLQETQYF	TGTGCCAGCAGTACTAGGTTAGGGGGTCTGCAAGAGACCCAGTACTTC
14	TRBV29-1	TRBJ2-1	few	-	CSGLVDSLYNEQFF	TGCAGCGGACTCGTGGACAGCCTCTACAATGAGCAGTTCTTC
14	TRBV6-5	TRBJ1-1	-	-	CASSSLRGNTEAFF	TGTGCCAGCAGCTCTTTGCGGGGGAACACTGAAGCTTTCTTT
15	TRBV30	TRBJ2-7	-	TRBD1	CAWSSHRGLRSEQYF	TGTGCCTGGAGTTCCCACAGGGGGCTTAGGTCCGAGCAGTACTTC
15	TRBV7-2	TRBJ2-7	-	-	CASSLGWEVPLEQYF	TGTGCCAGCAGCTTAGGGTGGGAGGTTCCATTAGAGCAGTACTTC
16	TRBV29-1	TRBJ1-1	-	-	CSANAYITGLNTEAFF	TGCAGCGCGAACGCTTATATAACAGGACTGAACACTGAAGCTTTCTTT
13	TRBV29-1	TRBJ2-3	-	-	CSVGGHYTDTQYF	TGCAGCGTTGGTGGCCACTACACAGATACGCAGTATTTT
16	TRBV7-9	TRBJ1-1	few	-	CASSPPKGMVNTEAFF	TGTGCCAGCAGCCCCCCGAAGGGGATGGTGAACACTGAAGCTTTCTTT
9	TRBV5-8	TRBJ1-1	-	-	CASSRSAFF	TGTGCCAGCAGCCGTTCGGCTTTCTTT
14	TRBV7-8	TRBJ2-1	few	-	CASSLADSTYEQFF	TGTGCCAGCAGCTTAGCGGACAGTACGTATGAGCAGTTCTTC
14	TRBV9	TRBJ2-3	few	TRBD2	CASSPSGSPDTQYF	TGTGCCAGCAGCCCCAGCGGGAGTCCAGATACGCAGTATTTT
12	TRBV29-1	TRBJ1-1	few	TRBD1	CSSRGSNTEAFF	TGCAGTTCCAGGGGGTCGAACACTGAAGCTTTCTTT
13	TRBV2	TRBJ1-5	-	-	CASSDEVVQPQHF	TGTGCCAGCAGTGATGAGGTTGTGCAGCCCCAGCATTTT
17	TRBV5-6	TRBJ2-4	few	-	CASSFRQIPLAKNIQYF	TGTGCCAGCAGCTTCAGACAGATCCCCTTAGCCAAAAACATTCAGTACTTC
15	TRBV30	TRBJ2-1	-	TRBD2	CAWRQGLAGVNEQFF	TGTGCCTGGAGGCAGGGACTAGCGGGGGTCAATGAGCAGTTCTTC
12	TRBV18	TRBJ2-5	-	-	CASSPYQETQYF	TGTGCCAGCTCACCTTATCAAGAGACCCAGTACTTC